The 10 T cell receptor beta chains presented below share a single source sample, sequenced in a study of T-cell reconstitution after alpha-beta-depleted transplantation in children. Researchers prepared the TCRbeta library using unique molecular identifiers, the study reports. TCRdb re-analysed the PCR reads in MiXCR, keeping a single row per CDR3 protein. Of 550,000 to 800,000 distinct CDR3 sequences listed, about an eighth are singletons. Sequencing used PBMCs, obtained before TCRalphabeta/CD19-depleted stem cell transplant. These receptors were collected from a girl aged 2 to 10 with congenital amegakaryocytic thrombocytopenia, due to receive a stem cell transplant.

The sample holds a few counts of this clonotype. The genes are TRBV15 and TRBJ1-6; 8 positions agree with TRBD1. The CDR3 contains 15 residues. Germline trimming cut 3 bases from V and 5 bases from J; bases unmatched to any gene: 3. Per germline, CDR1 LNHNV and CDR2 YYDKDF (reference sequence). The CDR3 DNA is TGTGCCACCAGCAGGGGACAGGTGAATAATTCACCCCTCCACTTT. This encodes CATSRGQVNNSPLHF.

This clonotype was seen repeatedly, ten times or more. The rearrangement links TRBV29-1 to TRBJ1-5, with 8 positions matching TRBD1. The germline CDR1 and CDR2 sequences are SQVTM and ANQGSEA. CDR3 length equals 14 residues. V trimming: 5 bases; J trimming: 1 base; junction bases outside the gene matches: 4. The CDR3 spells CSVITGGSNQPQHF. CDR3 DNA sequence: TGCAGCGTTATCACAGGGGGGAGCAATCAGCCCCAGCATTTT.

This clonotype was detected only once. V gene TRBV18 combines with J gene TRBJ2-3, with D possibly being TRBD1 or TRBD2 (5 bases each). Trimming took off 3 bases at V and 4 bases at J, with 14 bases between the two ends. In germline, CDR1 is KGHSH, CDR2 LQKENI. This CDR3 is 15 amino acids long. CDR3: CASSPLRDRADTQYF. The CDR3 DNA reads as TGTGCCAGCTCACCTTTACGGGACCGGGCAGATACGCAGTATTTT.

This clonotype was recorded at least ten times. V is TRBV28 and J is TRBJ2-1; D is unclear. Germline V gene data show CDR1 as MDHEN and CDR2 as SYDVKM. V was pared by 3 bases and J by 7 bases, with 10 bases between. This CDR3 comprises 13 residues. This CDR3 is CASSLSSLNEQFF. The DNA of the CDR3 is TGTGCCAGCAGTTTGTCCTCGTTGAATGAGCAGTTCTTC. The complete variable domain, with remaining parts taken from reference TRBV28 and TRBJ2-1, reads DVKVTQSSRYLVKRTGEKVFLECVQDMDHENMFWYRQDPGLGLRLIYFSYDVKMKEKGDIPEGYSVSREKKERFSLILESASTNQTSMYLCASSLSSLNEQFFGPGTRLTVL.

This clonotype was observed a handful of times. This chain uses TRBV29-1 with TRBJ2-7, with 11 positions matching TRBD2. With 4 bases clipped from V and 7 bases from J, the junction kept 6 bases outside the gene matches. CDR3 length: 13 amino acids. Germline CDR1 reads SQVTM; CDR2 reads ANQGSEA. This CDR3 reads CSVVLAGAREQYF. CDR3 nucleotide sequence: TGCAGCGTTGTACTAGCGGGAGCGCGGGAGCAGTACTTC.

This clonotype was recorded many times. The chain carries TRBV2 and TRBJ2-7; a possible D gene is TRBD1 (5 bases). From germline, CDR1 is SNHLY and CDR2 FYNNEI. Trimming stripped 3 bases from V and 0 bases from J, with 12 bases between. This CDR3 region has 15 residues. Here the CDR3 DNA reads TGTGCCAGCAGTGAGGGGCGGAGCGTCTCCTACGAGCAGTACTTC. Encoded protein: CASSEGRSVSYEQYF.

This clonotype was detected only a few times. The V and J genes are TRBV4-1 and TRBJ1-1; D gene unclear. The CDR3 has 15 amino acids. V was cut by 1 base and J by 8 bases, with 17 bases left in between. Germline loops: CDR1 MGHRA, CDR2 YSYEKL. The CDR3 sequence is CASSQAFRSPREAFF. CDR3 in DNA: TGCGCCAGCAGCCAAGCTTTCAGGTCTCCCAGAGAAGCTTTCTTT.

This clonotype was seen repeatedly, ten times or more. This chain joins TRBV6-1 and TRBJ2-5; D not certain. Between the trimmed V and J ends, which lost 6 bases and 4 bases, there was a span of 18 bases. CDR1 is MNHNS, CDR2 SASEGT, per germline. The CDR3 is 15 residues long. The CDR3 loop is CASSRGMDVIETQYF. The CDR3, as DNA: TGTGCCAGCAGCCGAGGAATGGATGTGATAGAGACCCAGTACTTC.

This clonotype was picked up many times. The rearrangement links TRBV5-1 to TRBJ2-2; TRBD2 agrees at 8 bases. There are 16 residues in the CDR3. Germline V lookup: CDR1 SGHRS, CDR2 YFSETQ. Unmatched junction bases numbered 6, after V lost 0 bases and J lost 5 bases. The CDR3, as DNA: TGCGCCAGCAGCTTGGCGCGCGGGAGGATGACCGGGGAGCTGTTTTTT. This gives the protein CASSLARGRMTGELFF.

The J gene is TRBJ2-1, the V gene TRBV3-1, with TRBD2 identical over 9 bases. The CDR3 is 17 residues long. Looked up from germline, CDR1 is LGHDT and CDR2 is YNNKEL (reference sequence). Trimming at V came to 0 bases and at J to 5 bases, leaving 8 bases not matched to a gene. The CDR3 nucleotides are TGTGCCAGCAGCCAAGATTCTAGACTAGCGGATCACAATGAGCAGTTCTTC. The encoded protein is CASSQDSRLADHNEQFF.